Sequencing of this T cell receptor (beta chain) was carried out in a study of glioma-infiltrating T cells. Study findings and constraints: Above-expected tissue-blood divergence occurred in all gliomas, most in low-grade ones. Very few CDR3 sequences were shared between tissue and blood.

The iRepertoire nested amplicon-rescue multiplex PCR amplified TCR alpha and beta CDR3s from RNA. One-step reverse transcription and amplification started from approximately 100-400 ng of tissue mRNA or PBMC total RNA. Using its own MiXCR run on the multiplex PCR reads, TCRdb lists one record per CDR3 protein. The sample includes about 110,000 distinct CDR3 sequences, less than 30% seen only once; the top ten take 35%. This clonotype was detected many times. Its matching antigen is unknown. Germline-derived CDR1 and CDR2 are SNHLY and FYNNEI. Trimming took off 5 bases at V and 6 bases at J, with 11 bases between the two ends. This CDR3 region has 13 residues.

Sequencing was done on a sample of glioma tissue, nonneoplastic brain tissue, or PBMCs (not recorded which). This chain links TRBV2 with TRBJ1-5, with D hard to call. The sequence derives from a human donor with low-grade glioma or glioblastoma, undergoing nonglioma brain surgery, or in good health (not recorded which). The CDR3 sequence is CASSRPGGQPQHF. The CDR3 DNA is TGTGCCAGCAGTAGGCCGGGCGGTCAGCCCCAGCATTTT. Full variable domain (remainder filled in from reference TRBV2 and TRBJ1-5): EPEVTQTPSHQVTQMGQEVILRCVPISNHLYFYWYRQILGQKVEFLVSFYNNEISEKSEIFDDQFSVERPDGSNFTLKIRSTKLEDSAMYFCASSRPGGQPQHFGDGTRLSIL.